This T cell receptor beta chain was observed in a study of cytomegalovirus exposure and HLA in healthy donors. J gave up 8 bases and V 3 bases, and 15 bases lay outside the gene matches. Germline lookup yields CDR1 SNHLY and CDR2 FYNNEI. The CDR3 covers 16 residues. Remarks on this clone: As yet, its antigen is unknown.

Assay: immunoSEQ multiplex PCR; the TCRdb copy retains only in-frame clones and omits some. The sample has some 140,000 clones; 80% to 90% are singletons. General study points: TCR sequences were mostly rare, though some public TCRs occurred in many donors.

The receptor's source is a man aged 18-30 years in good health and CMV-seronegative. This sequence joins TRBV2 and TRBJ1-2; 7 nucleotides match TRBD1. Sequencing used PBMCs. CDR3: CASSDRRTGHGGGYTF. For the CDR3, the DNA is TGTGCCAGCAGTGATAGAAGGACAGGCCACGGCGGGGGCTACACCTTC. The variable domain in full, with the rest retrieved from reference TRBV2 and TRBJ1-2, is EPEVTQTPSHQVTQMGQEVILRCVPISNHLYFYWYRQILGQKVEFLVSFYNNEISEKSEIFDDQFSVERPDGSNFTLKIRSTKLEDSAMYFCASSDRRTGHGGGYTFGSGTRLTVV.